Sequencing of this TCR beta chain was carried out in a study of blood T cells in healthy people across ages. Regarding the study as a whole: Estimates based on one million T cells were treated as lower bounds. TCR beta diversity per million T cells fell roughly linearly with age.

The CDR3 spans 14 residues. V was pared by 6 bases and J by 0 bases, with 10 bases between. The germline gives CDR1 SNHLY, CDR2 FYNNEI. A word on this clonotype: Its matching antigen is unknown.

The authors ran a second PCR of about 6 to 11 cycles using a sample-barcoded 5' primer and a J-beta primer mix. MiXCR was run by TCRdb on the 5' RACE reads, yielding one entry per CDR3 protein. The table lists some 1.4 million distinct CDR3 sequences, approximately 38% of them singletons. The V gene is TRBV2, the J gene TRBJ2-3; D is uncertain. This clonotype was sampled from a woman aged 18-29 years in good health. Sequenced sample: blood. The CDR3 is CASRVEESTDTQYF. CDR3 nucleotides: TGTGCCAGCAGGGTTGAGGAGAGCACAGATACGCAGTATTTT.